One sample yielded the 20 T cell receptor beta chains listed below, sequenced in a study of shared clonotypes between healthy human individuals. TCRdb's copy holds only in-frame clones and misses some; the assay was immunoSEQ multiplex PCR. The table records millions of clones, approximately 90% of them present only once. Sequences were obtained from naive CD4+ T cells sorted from blood. The subset: CD45RA+ positively selected. Receptors originate from a man aged 18 to 29 in good health.

The genes are TRBV7-9 and TRBJ1-4, with D perhaps matching TRBD1 (6 bases). Germline V gives CDR1 SEHNR, CDR2 FQNEAQ (reference sequence). V was pared by 1 base and J by 5 bases, with 11 bases between. CDR3 length: 15 residues. As DNA, the CDR3 is TGTGCCAGCAGCTTAGATAGGACAGTAAATGAAAAACTGTTTTTT. Translating gives CASSLDRTVNEKLFF.

Here the CDR3 reads CASSTSRGDNEQFF. The CDR3 DNA sequence: TGCGCCAGCTCTACGTCCCGGGGGGACAATGAGCAGTTCTTC. V gene TRBV10-2 combines with J gene TRBJ2-1; 7 nucleotides line up with TRBD2. CDR3 length equals 14 residues. Per germline, CDR1 WSHSY and CDR2 SAAADI. V shed 8 bases and J 5 bases; nucleotides not matched to a gene: 9.

This clone was observed a single time. The chain carries TRBV6-5 and TRBJ2-7, with a tentative D call TRBD1 (6 bases). The CDR3 covers 13 residues. The germline V gene has CDR1 MNHEY and CDR2 SVGAGI. Trimming took 6 bases from V and 4 from J, leaving 13 bases between them. The CDR3 region has the DNA TGTGCCAGCAGGAGAGAACAGGGTTACGAGCAGTACTTC. Its translation is CASRREQGYEQYF.

This rearrangement joins TRBV27 to TRBJ2-7; 9 bases match TRBD2. Germline assignment: CDR1 MNHEY and CDR2 SMNVEV (reference sequence). V lost 4 bases and J lost 3; bases outside the gene matches: 4. The CDR3 has 14 amino acids. CDR3 in DNA: TGTGCCAGCAGTTCGACTAGCGGAGGCTACGAGCAGTACTTC. Protein: CASSSTSGGYEQYF.

The CDR3 protein is CASSGSGAKVSYNEQFF. CDR3 sequence (DNA): TGTGCCAGCAGCGGATCGGGGGCGAAAGTCTCCTACAATGAGCAGTTCTTC. The chain is built from TRBV9 and TRBJ2-1; tentatively, D is TRBD1 or TRBD2 (6 bases each). This CDR3 is built from 17 residues. CDR1 SGDLS and CDR2 YYNGEE come from the germline V gene. V was trimmed by 3 bases and J by 0 bases, leaving 16 bases between them.

CDR3 sequence reads: CAWSRDRGRSQPQHF. CDR3 DNA sequence: TGTGCCTGGAGTCGGGACAGGGGGCGGAGTCAGCCCCAGCATTTT. The rearrangement uses TRBV30 and TRBJ1-5; 12 bases match TRBD1. The CDR3 totals 15 residues. Germline V gene lookup returns CDR1 GTSNPN and CDR2 SVGIG (reference sequence). V dropped 2 bases and J dropped 6; count of bases not matched to a gene: 5. The full variable domain, rest sourced from reference TRBV30 and TRBJ1-5, is SQTIHQWPATLVQPVGSPLSLECTVEGTSNPNLYWYRQAAGRGLQLLFYSVGIGQISSEVPQNLSASRPQDRQFILSSKKLLLSDSGFYLCAWSRDRGRSQPQHFGDGTRLSIL.

The V and J genes are TRBV29-1 and TRBJ2-5; D might be TRBD2 (6 bases). The CDR3 is 16 residues long. Trimming stripped 0 bases from V and 0 bases from J, with 14 bases between. The germline V gene has CDR1 SQVTM and CDR2 ANQGSEA. The CDR3 DNA reads as TGCAGCGTTGAAGATCCATGGCGGGGCTACCAAGAGACCCAGTACTTC. Translated: CSVEDPWRGYQETQYF.

The chain carries TRBV6-5 and TRBJ1-2; the D gene is possibly TRBD1 (5 bases). The CDR3 spans 13 residues. Trimming took off 4 bases at V and 2 bases at J, with 8 bases between the two ends. Germline V gene data show CDR1 as MNHEY and CDR2 as SVGAGI. CDR3 protein: CASSSNRNYGYTF. DNA of the CDR3: TGTGCCAGCAGTTCCAACAGGAACTATGGCTACACCTTC.

This sequence joins TRBV5-4 and TRBJ2-3, with D possibly being TRBD2 (6 bases). From germline, CDR1 is SGHNT and CDR2 YYREEE (reference sequence). This CDR3 spans 16 amino acids. V lost 0 bases and J 3 bases, leaving 14 bases between the germline ends. This CDR3 is CASSLDLARKTDTQYF. CDR3 DNA: TGTGCCAGCAGCTTGGATCTAGCGAGGAAGACAGATACGCAGTATTTT. Full variable domain (missing parts from reference TRBV5-4 and TRBJ2-3): ETGVTQSPTHLIKTRGQQVTLRCSSQSGHNTVSWYQQALGQGPQFIFQYYREEENGRGNFPPRFSGLQFPNYSSELNVNALELDDSALYLCASSLDLARKTDTQYFGPGTRLTVL.

The genes are TRBV11-3 and TRBJ2-1; TRBD2 agrees at 9 bases. Trimming at V came to 8 bases and at J to 0 bases, leaving 5 bases not matched to a gene. This CDR3 has 15 amino acids. Germline V gene data show CDR1 as SGHNT and CDR2 as YENEEA. CDR3 nucleotides: TGTGCCAGCGAGCGGGGGGCTGGCTCCTACAATGAGCAGTTCTTC. Residues: CASERGAGSYNEQFF.

The chain recombines TRBV5-6 with TRBJ1-2; no reliable D call. The V end was cut by 1 base, the J end by 4 bases, with 11 bases between. The V gene's germline CDR1 is SGHDT and CDR2 YYEEEE. CDR3 length: 14 residues. This CDR3 is CASSLSRGFYGYTF. The DNA of the CDR3 is TGTGCCAGCAGCTTGTCGAGAGGGTTCTATGGCTACACCTTC.

V is TRBV4-1 and J is TRBJ2-2, with 8 positions matching TRBD1. The V and J ends lost 4 bases and 4 bases, in that order; junction bases with no gene match: 8. Looked up from germline, CDR1 is MGHRA and CDR2 is YSYEKL. The CDR3 sequence is 16 residues long. The CDR3 spells CASSPLGQGGTGELFF. In DNA, the CDR3 is TGCGCCAGCAGCCCACTCGGACAGGGAGGCACCGGGGAGCTGTTTTTT.

The chain joins TRBV18 to TRBJ1-2; TRBD1 aligns across 8 bases. CDR1 is KGHSH and CDR2 is LQKENI in the germline V gene. V gave up 3 bases and J gave up 8 bases; unmatched junction bases: 14. The CDR3 spans 16 residues. For the CDR3, the DNA is TGTGCCAGCTCACCGTTCCCTTTTCCGGGGACAGGAGGCTACACCTTC. Amino acids: CASSPFPFPGTGGYTF.

This chain links TRBV4-3 with TRBJ2-2; 12 nucleotides match TRBD2. The V segment lost 2 bases and the J segment 8 bases; nucleotides outside the gene matches: 9. The length of the CDR3 is 17 residues. The germline V gene encodes CDR1 LGHNA and CDR2 YSLEER. For the CDR3, the DNA is TGCGCCAGCAGCCAACCTAGCGGGAGGGCCATCCCAGGGGAGCTGTTTTTT. Translated: CASSQPSGRAIPGELFF.

The rearrangement links TRBV30 to TRBJ2-7, with 9 bases aligning to TRBD1. The CDR3 runs 14 residues. Germline CDR1 is GTSNPN and CDR2 is SVGIG (reference sequence). The V segment lost 0 bases and the J segment 3 bases; nucleotides outside the gene matches: 3. CDR3 region: CAWSVGTGRYEQYF. The DNA for the CDR3 is TGTGCCTGGAGTGTAGGGACAGGGCGCTACGAGCAGTACTTC.

The V call is TRBV28, the J call TRBJ2-7, with D perhaps TRBD2 (6 bases). The germline V and J ends were trimmed by 3 bases and 2 bases, with 8 bases remaining between them. This CDR3 spans 13 amino acids. CDR1 is MDHEN and CDR2 is SYDVKM in the germline V gene. In DNA form, the CDR3 reads TGTGCCAGCAGTTTGGGACTTGCCTACGAGCAGTACTTC. The encoded protein is CASSLGLAYEQYF.

This clone was recorded only once. This chain joins TRBV6-1 and TRBJ1-2; D is possibly TRBD1 (5 bases). Germline CDR1 reads MNHNS; CDR2 reads SASEGT. Trimming shortened V by 3 bases and J by 4 bases, and 12 bases separated the two germline ends. CDR3 length: 14 residues. CDR3 residues: CASSDWQGVYGYTF. The CDR3 region has the DNA TGTGCCAGCAGTGACTGGCAGGGCGTCTATGGCTACACCTTC.

This chain connects TRBV27 to TRBJ2-2; 8 nucleotides line up with TRBD1. Per germline, CDR1 MNHEY and CDR2 SMNVEV (reference sequence). The CDR3 spans 15 residues. The ends lost 6 bases at V and 1 base at J; junction bases unmatched: 4. The CDR3 loop reads CASRPGTGNTGELFF. The CDR3 DNA follows: TGTGCCAGCAGGCCCGGGACAGGGAACACCGGGGAGCTGTTTTTT.

This clone was observed a single time. The rearrangement joins TRBV6-6 to TRBJ2-7; 9 nucleotides align to TRBD1. Germline values: CDR1 MNHNY, CDR2 SVGAGI (reference sequence). V shed 4 bases and J 7 bases; nucleotides not matched to a gene: 5. The CDR3 contains 13 residues. The CDR3 DNA follows: TGTGCCAGCAGTTTTACAGGGGGCTGGGAGCAGTACTTC. Encoded protein: CASSFTGGWEQYF.

A remark on this clone: Within the sample, other DNA sequences also encode this same CDR3. This chain links TRBV6-6 with TRBJ2-7, with D possibly being TRBD2 (5 bases). The CDR3 loop spans 12 amino acids. Germline V gene data show CDR1 as MNHNY and CDR2 as SVGAGI (reference sequence). V was cut by 8 bases and J by 1 base, with 9 bases left in between. The CDR3 DNA is TGTGCCAGCTCGAGGGATTCCTACGAGCAGTACTTC. Amino acid sequence: CASSRDSYEQYF.